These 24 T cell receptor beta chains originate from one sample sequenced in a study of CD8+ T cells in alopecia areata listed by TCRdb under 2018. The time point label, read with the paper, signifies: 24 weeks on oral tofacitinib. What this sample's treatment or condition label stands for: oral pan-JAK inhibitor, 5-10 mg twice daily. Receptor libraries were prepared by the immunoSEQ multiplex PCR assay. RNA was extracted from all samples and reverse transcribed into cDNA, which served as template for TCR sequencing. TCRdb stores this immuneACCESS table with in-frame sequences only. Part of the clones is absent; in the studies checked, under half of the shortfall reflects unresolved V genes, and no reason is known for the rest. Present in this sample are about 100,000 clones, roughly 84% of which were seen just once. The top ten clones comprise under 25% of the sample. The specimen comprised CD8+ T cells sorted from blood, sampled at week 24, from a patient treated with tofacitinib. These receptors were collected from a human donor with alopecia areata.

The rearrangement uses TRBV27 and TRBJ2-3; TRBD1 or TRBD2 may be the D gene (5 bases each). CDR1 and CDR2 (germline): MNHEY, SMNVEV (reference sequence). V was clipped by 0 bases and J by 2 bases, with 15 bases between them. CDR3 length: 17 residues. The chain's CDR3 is CASSLSRVPGPTDTQYF. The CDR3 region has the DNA TGTGCCAGCAGTTTATCTCGGGTACCGGGGCCCACAGATACGCAGTATTTT.

CDR3 nucleotides: TGCGCCAGCAGCTTGGTCGGGACACTGAACTACGAGCAGTACTTC. Amino acid sequence: CASSLVGTLNYEQYF. The chain carries TRBV5-1 and TRBJ2-7; possibly TRBD1 for D (6 bases). This CDR3 contains 15 residues. V lost 0 bases and J 3 bases, leaving 13 bases between the germline ends. Germline CDR1 reads SGHRS; CDR2 reads YFSETQ.

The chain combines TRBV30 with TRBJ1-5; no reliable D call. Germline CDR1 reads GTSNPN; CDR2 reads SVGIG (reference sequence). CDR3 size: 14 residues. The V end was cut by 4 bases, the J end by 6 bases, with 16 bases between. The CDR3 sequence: CAWKVAGLGQPQHF. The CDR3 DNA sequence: TGTGCCTGGAAGGTAGCCGGTTTGGGTCAGCCCCAGCATTTT.

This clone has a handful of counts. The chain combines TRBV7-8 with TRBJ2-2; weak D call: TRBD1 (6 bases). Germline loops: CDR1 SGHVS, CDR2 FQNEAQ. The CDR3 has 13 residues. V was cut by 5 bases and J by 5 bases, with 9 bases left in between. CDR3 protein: CASSNTGTGELFF. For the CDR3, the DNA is TGTGCCAGCAGCAACACAGGGACCGGGGAGCTGTTTTTT.

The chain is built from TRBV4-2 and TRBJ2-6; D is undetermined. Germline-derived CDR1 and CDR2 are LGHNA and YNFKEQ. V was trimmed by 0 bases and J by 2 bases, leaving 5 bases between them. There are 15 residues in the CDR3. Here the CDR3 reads CASSQEGAGANVLTF. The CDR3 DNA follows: TGTGCCAGCAGCCAAGAAGGTGCTGGGGCCAACGTCCTGACTTTC.

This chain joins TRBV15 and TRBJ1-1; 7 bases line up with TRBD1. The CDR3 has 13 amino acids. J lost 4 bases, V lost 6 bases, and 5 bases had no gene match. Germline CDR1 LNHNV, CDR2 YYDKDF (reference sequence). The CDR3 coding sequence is TGTGCCACCAGACAGGGGACGGCCACTGAAGCTTTCTTT. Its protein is CATRQGTATEAFF.

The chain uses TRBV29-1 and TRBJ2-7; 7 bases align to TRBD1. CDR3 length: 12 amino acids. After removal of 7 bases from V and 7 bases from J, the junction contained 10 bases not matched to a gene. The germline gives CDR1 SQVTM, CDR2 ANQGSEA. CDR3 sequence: CSANQGVYEQYF. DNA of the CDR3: TGCAGCGCGAACCAGGGGGTCTATGAGCAGTACTTC.

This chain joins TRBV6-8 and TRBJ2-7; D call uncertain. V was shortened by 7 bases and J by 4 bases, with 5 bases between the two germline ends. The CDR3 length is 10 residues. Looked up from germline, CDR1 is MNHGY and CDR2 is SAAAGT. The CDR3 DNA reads TGTGCCAGCACCTTTTACGAGCAGTACTTC. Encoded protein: CASTFYEQYF.

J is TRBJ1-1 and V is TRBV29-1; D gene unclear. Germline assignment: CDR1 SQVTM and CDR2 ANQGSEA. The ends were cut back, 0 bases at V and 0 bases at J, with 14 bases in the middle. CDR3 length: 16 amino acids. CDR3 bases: TGCAGCGTTGAAGATCCCTCAGGCCCCCTGAACACTGAAGCTTTCTTT. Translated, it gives CSVEDPSGPLNTEAFF.

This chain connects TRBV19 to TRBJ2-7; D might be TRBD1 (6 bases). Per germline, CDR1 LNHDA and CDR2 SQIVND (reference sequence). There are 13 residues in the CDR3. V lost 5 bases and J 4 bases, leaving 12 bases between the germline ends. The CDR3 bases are TGTGCCAGTAGTCCTGCGACAGGTTACGAGCAGTACTTC. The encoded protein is CASSPATGYEQYF.

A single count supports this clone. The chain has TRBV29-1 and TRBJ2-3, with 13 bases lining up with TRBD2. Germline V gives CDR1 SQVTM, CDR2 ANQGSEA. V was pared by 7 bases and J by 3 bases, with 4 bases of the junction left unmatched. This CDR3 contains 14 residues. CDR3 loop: CSAGTSGITDTQYF. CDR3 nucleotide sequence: TGCAGCGCTGGGACTAGCGGGATAACAGATACGCAGTATTTT.

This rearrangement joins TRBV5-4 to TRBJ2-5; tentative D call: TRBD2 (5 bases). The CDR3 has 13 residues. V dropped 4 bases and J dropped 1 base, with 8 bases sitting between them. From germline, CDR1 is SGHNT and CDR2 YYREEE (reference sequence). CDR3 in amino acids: CASSLDFQETQYF. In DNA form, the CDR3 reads TGTGCCAGCAGCCTGGACTTCCAAGAGACCCAGTACTTC.

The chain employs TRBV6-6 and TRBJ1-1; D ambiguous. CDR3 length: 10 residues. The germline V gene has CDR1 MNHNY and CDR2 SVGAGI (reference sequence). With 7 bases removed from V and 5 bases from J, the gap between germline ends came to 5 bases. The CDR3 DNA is TGTGCCAGCATCGGGACTGAAGCTTTCTTT. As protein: CASIGTEAFF.

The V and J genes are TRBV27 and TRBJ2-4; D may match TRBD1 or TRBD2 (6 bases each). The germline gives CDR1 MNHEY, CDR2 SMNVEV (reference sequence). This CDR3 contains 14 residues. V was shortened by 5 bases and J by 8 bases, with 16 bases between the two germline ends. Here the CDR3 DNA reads TGTGCCAGCAGTCCCTTTGGGGGGCAATACATTCAGTACTTC. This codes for CASSPFGGQYIQYF.

The CDR3: CASSIQGSQPQHF. The CDR3 DNA reads as TGTGCCAGTAGTATACAGGGTTCTCAGCCCCAGCATTTT. The chain combines TRBV19 with TRBJ1-5; possible D gene TRBD1, 5 bases. V was trimmed by 2 bases and J by 6 bases, leaving 8 bases between them. Germline CDR1 LNHDA, CDR2 SQIVND (reference sequence). CDR3 length: 13 residues.

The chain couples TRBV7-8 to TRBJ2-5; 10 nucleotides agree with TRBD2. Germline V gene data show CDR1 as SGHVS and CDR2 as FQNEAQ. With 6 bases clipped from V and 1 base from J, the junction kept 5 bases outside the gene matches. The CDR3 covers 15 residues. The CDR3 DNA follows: TGTGCCAGCAGGTCGATAGCGGGGGGCCAAGAGACCCAGTACTTC. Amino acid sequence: CASRSIAGGQETQYF.

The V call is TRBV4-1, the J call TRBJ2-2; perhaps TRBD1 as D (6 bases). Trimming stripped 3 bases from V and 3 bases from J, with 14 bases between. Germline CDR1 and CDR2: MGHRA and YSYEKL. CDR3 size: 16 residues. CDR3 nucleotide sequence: TGCGCCAGCAGCCAGCCCCCACAGGGCGACACCGGGGAGCTGTTTTTT. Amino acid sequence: CASSQPPQGDTGELFF.

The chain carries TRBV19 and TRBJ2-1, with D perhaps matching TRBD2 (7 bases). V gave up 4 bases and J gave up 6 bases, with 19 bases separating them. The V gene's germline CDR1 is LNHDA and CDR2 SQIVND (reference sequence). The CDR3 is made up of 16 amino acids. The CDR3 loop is CASSTLGARGGNEQFF. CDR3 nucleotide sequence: TGTGCCAGTAGTACCCTGGGAGCGAGGGGGGGCAATGAGCAGTTCTTC.

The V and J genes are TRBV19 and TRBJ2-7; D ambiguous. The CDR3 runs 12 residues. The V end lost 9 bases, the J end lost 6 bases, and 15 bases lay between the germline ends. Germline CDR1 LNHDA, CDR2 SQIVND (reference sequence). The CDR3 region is CASVILGCEQYF. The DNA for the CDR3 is TGTGCCAGCGTGATACTCGGGTGCGAGCAGTACTTC.

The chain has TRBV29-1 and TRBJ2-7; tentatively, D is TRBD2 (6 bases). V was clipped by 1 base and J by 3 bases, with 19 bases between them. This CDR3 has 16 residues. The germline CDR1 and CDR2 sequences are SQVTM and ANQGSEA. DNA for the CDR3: TGCAGCGTTGAAGGGGCTGCCGGGGGTGCATTCTACGAGCAGTACTTC. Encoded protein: CSVEGAAGGAFYEQYF.

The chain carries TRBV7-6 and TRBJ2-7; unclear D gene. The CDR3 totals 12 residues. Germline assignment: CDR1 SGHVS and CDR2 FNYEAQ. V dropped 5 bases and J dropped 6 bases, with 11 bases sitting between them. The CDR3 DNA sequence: TGTGCCAGCAGCCGAGTCAAGGGCGAGCAGTACTTC. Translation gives CASSRVKGEQYF.

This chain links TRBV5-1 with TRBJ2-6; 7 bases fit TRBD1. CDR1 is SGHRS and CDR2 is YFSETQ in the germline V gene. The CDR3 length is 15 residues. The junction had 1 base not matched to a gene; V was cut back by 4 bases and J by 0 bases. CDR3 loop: CASSTGDSGANVLTF. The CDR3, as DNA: TGCGCCAGCAGCACAGGGGACTCTGGGGCCAACGTCCTGACTTTC.

The CDR3 reads CASSYAPRGNTDTQYF. CDR3 coding DNA: TGTGCCAGCAGTTACGCCCCCCGGGGAAACACAGATACGCAGTATTTT. This chain uses TRBV6-5 with TRBJ2-3; TRBD2 is a possible D gene (5 bases). The CDR3 is made up of 16 amino acids. Trimming took off 2 bases at V and 2 bases at J, with 14 bases between the two ends. Germline CDR1 reads MNHEY; CDR2 reads SVGAGI.

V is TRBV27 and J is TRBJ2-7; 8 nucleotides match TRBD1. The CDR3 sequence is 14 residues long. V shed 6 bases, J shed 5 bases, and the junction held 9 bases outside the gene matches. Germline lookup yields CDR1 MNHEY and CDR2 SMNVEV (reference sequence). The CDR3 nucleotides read TGTGCCAGCAGCCCAAGGACAGGGATGAACGAGCAGTACTTC. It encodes CASSPRTGMNEQYF.